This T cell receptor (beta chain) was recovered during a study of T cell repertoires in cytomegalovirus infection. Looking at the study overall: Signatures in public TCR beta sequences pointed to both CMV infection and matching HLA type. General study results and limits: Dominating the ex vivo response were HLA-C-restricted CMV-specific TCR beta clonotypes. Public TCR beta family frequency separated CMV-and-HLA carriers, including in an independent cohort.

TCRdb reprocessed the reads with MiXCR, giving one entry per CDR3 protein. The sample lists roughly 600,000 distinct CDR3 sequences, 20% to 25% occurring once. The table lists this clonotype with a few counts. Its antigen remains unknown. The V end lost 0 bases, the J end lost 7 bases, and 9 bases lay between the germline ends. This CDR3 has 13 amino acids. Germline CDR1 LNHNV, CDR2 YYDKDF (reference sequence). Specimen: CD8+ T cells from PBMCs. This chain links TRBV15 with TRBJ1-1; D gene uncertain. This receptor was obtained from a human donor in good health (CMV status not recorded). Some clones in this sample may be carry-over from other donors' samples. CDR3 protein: CATSRDDLDEAFF. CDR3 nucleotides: TGTGCCACCAGCAGAGATGACCTAGATGAAGCTTTCTTT.